Following are 23 T cell receptor beta chains from one sample sequenced in a study of T cell responses to AZD1222 COVID-19 vaccine. The data were produced by immunoSEQ multiplex PCR, yet TCRdb's version contains in-frame clones alone and is incomplete. The repertoire holds 150,000 to 200,000 clones, with 90% to 95% as singletons. The sequencing here drew on peripheral blood, taken on day 0 of AZD1222 vaccination. These receptors originate from an adult in good health.

The chain couples TRBV10-3 to TRBJ2-1; 9 bases align to TRBD1. The CDR3 is 15 amino acids. Trimming took 4 bases from V and 5 from J; bases not matched to a gene: 6. Germline CDR1 ENHRY, CDR2 SYGVKD. The CDR3 sequence: CAISGGTGRNNEQFF. The CDR3, as DNA: TGTGCCATCAGTGGCGGGACAGGGAGGAACAATGAGCAGTTCTTC.

The rearrangement uses TRBV11-2 and TRBJ2-7, with 8 bases that match TRBD2. Germline-derived CDR1 and CDR2 are SGHAT and FQNNGV. J was trimmed by 3 bases and V by 6 bases; bases with no gene match: 13. The CDR3 totals 16 residues. CDR3: CASSRLGSGDNYEQYF. Here the CDR3 DNA reads TGTGCCAGCAGTCGCCTAGGTAGCGGGGACAACTACGAGCAGTACTTC.

This clone was found a few times. DNA of the CDR3: TGTGCCAGTAGTGCGGGACTAGCGGGGGGAGAGACCCAGTACTTC. Its protein product is CASSAGLAGGETQYF. The chain links TRBV19 to TRBJ2-5; 15 positions agree with TRBD2. J was trimmed by 4 bases and V by 5 bases; bases with no gene match: 2. The CDR3 has 15 amino acids. Germline CDR1 LNHDA, CDR2 SQIVND (reference sequence).

This clone was observed a single time. The chain recombines TRBV10-3 with TRBJ2-5, with 11 nucleotides matching TRBD2. Germline V lookup: CDR1 ENHRY, CDR2 SYGVKD. With 5 bases clipped from V and 5 bases from J, the junction kept 7 bases outside the gene matches. This CDR3 spans 15 amino acids. The CDR3 region is CAISNSGGAWETQYF. In nucleotides, the CDR3 is TGTGCCATCAGTAATAGCGGGGGGGCTTGGGAGACCCAGTACTTC.

This chain uses TRBV9 with TRBJ2-2, with 10 bases identical to TRBD2. V lost 3 bases, J lost 0 bases, and 2 bases stayed unmatched. Germline assignment: CDR1 SGDLS and CDR2 YYNGEE. The length of the CDR3 is 16 residues. CDR3 loop: CASSAGLAANTGELFF. In DNA form, the CDR3 reads TGTGCCAGCAGCGCCGGACTAGCGGCGAACACCGGGGAGCTGTTTTTT.

V gene TRBV19 combines with J gene TRBJ1-2; 8 bases map to TRBD1. The germline CDR1 and CDR2 sequences are LNHDA and SQIVND (reference sequence). The junction had 9 bases not matched to a gene; V was cut back by 7 bases and J by 5 bases. The CDR3 totals 14 residues. CDR3 in DNA: TGTGCCAGTACCCCAGGGGGCCAAGGGTATGGCTACACCTTC. Its protein is CASTPGGQGYGYTF.

This chain connects TRBV24-1 to TRBJ2-2; 8 bases are a match to TRBD1. V gave up 4 bases and J gave up 6 bases; unmatched junction bases: 6. Germline V CDR1 and CDR2: KGHDR, SFDVKD. This CDR3 contains 15 residues. Here the CDR3 reads CATSDQGAGAGELFF. The CDR3 DNA sequence: TGTGCCACCAGTGACCAGGGGGCGGGCGCCGGGGAGCTGTTTTTT.

As DNA, the CDR3 is TGTGCCAGCAGTAAGGGGATCCTTAACTACGAGCAGTACTTC. Residues: CASSKGILNYEQYF. This chain uses TRBV6-5 with TRBJ2-7; a weak D match, TRBD1 (5 bases). This CDR3 contains 14 residues. In germline, CDR1 is MNHEY, CDR2 SVGAGI. V dropped 5 bases and J dropped 3 bases, with 14 bases sitting between them.

The chain carries TRBV7-3 and TRBJ2-6, with 8 bases aligning to TRBD1. V shed 6 bases, J shed 9 bases, and the junction held 10 bases outside the gene matches. The V gene's germline CDR1 is SGHTA and CDR2 FQGTGA. CDR3 length: 15 residues. CDR3 sequence (DNA): TGTGCCAGCAGGCCCGGAGGACAGGGAATCAACGTCCTGACTTTC. It is translated as CASRPGGQGINVLTF.

The J gene is TRBJ1-6, the V gene TRBV19; the D gene is possibly TRBD1 (5 bases). Germline V gene lookup returns CDR1 LNHDA and CDR2 SQIVND (reference sequence). The CDR3 has 13 residues. Deletions cut 4 bases from V and 10 bases from J, with 11 bases between. The CDR3, as DNA: TGTGCCAGTAGTAAGGGGCGGGACTCACCCCTCCACTTT. It codes for CASSKGRDSPLHF.

The V gene is TRBV6-5, the J gene TRBJ1-3, with no clear D. The CDR3 is 15 amino acids. CDR1 MNHEY and CDR2 SVGAGI come from the germline V gene. V was cut by 5 bases and J by 8 bases, with 19 bases left in between. CDR3 loop: CASSRTDVVRDTIYF. The CDR3 DNA is TGTGCCAGCAGTCGAACCGACGTGGTCCGGGACACCATATATTTT.

The genes are TRBV30 and TRBJ2-2; D is undetermined. Trimming left V 0 bases short and J 1 base short, with 24 bases between. The CDR3 sequence is 20 residues long. The V gene's germline CDR1 is GTSNPN and CDR2 SVGIG (reference sequence). The CDR3: CAWSVLPRQRKIQNTGELFF. DNA of the CDR3: TGTGCCTGGAGTGTACTTCCCAGGCAGCGAAAGATCCAGAACACCGGGGAGCTGTTTTTT.

V gene TRBV6-2 or TRBV6-3 combines with J gene TRBJ2-7; D is unresolved. From germline, CDR1 is MNHEY and CDR2 SVGEGT. CDR3 length: 17 amino acids. V was shortened by 5 bases and J by 3 bases, with 23 bases between the two germline ends. Here the CDR3 reads CASSKTPQTLFSYEQYF. In nucleotides, the CDR3 is TGTGCCAGCAGTAAGACCCCACAGACCCTCTTTAGCTACGAGCAGTACTTC.

The chain couples TRBV7-2 to TRBJ1-5, with D unresolved. The CDR3 is 13 amino acids. Germline V gene data show CDR1 as SGHTA and CDR2 as FQGNSA. Trimming removed 3 bases at V and 4 bases at J, with 7 bases between. The CDR3 sequence: CASSFDRNQPQHF. CDR3 nucleotides: TGTGCCAGCAGCTTTGATAGGAATCAGCCCCAGCATTTT.

J is TRBJ1-2 and V is TRBV29-1; D remains unclear. Germline V gene sequence: CDR1 SQVTM, CDR2 ANQGSEA. The CDR3 length is 12 residues. The V and J ends lost 6 bases and 1 base respectively, with 9 bases between them. CDR3: CSVESGNYGYTF. In nucleotides, the CDR3 is TGCAGCGTCGAATCTGGTAACTATGGCTACACCTTC.

This clone was detected once. This chain joins TRBV27 and TRBJ1-1; 8 positions match TRBD1. The CDR3 sequence is 14 residues long. Germline V CDR1 and CDR2: MNHEY, SMNVEV (reference sequence). V dropped 6 bases and J dropped 3; count of bases not matched to a gene: 6. DNA of the CDR3: TGTGCCAGCAGGGGACAGGAAAAATACACTGAAGCTTTCTTT. The encoded protein is CASRGQEKYTEAFF.

The rearrangement joins TRBV5-1 to TRBJ2-3; 11 positions agree with TRBD2. CDR3 length equals 16 residues. Germline V gives CDR1 SGHRS, CDR2 YFSETQ. The junction had 6 bases not matched to a gene; V was cut back by 1 base and J by 5 bases. This CDR3 is CASSLTLAGGRDTQYF. For the CDR3, the DNA is TGCGCCAGCAGCTTGACCCTAGCGGGGGGAAGAGATACGCAGTATTTT.

The V gene is TRBV28, the J gene TRBJ1-5; perhaps TRBD1 as D (6 bases). Trimming shortened V by 2 bases and J by 7 bases, and 15 bases separated the two germline ends. This CDR3 spans 15 amino acids. Germline V lookup: CDR1 MDHEN, CDR2 SYDVKM. In DNA form, the CDR3 reads TGTGCCAGCAGTTTAGGGGGCGGGGCGAACCAGCCCCAGCATTTT. It translates to CASSLGGGANQPQHF.

The rearrangement uses TRBV27 and TRBJ1-6; tentatively, D is TRBD1 (6 bases). CDR3 length: 13 residues. Germline-derived CDR1 and CDR2 are MNHEY and SMNVEV (reference sequence). V lost 10 bases to trimming and J lost 8 bases, with 15 bases between them. The CDR3: CATKLGAYSPLHF. In DNA, the CDR3 is TGTGCCACCAAGTTGGGGGCATATTCACCCCTCCACTTT.

The chain carries TRBV6-5 and TRBJ2-5; a possible D gene is TRBD2 (5 bases). The V gene lost 6 bases and the J gene lost 4 bases, with 12 bases spanning the gap. The V gene's germline CDR1 is MNHEY and CDR2 SVGAGI. The CDR3 is made up of 13 amino acids. The CDR3 DNA follows: TGTGCCAGCAGGCCCTCGGGAAGAGAGACCCAGTACTTC. Protein sequence: CASRPSGRETQYF.

In regard to this clone: The same CDR3 is also encoded by other DNA sequences in this sample. The genes are TRBV5-1 and TRBJ1-3, with a weak D call TRBD1 (5 bases). Trimming removed 5 bases from V and 0 bases from J, with 9 bases in between. The CDR3 runs to 14 residues. From germline, CDR1 is SGHRS and CDR2 YFSETQ. CDR3: CASRPQGSGNTIYF. DNA of the CDR3: TGCGCCAGCAGGCCTCAGGGCTCTGGAAACACCATATATTTT.

V is TRBV6-5 and J is TRBJ2-7, with D perhaps TRBD1 (5 bases). The CDR3 has 12 amino acids. The V and J ends lost 10 bases and 5 bases respectively, with 15 bases between them. The germline V gene encodes CDR1 MNHEY and CDR2 SVGAGI. CDR3 in DNA: TGTGCCACCTCCTGGTTGGGGCACGAGCAGTACTTC. Translation: CATSWLGHEQYF.

The rearrangement uses TRBV19 and TRBJ1-1; the D gene is possibly TRBD1 (6 bases). Between the trimmed V and J ends, which lost 11 bases and 4 bases, there was a span of 14 bases. The CDR3 is made up of 12 amino acids. Germline values: CDR1 LNHDA, CDR2 SQIVND (reference sequence). The CDR3 loop is CASYRGRTEAFF. CDR3 nucleotides: TGTGCCTCCTACCGGGGGCGCACTGAAGCTTTCTTT.